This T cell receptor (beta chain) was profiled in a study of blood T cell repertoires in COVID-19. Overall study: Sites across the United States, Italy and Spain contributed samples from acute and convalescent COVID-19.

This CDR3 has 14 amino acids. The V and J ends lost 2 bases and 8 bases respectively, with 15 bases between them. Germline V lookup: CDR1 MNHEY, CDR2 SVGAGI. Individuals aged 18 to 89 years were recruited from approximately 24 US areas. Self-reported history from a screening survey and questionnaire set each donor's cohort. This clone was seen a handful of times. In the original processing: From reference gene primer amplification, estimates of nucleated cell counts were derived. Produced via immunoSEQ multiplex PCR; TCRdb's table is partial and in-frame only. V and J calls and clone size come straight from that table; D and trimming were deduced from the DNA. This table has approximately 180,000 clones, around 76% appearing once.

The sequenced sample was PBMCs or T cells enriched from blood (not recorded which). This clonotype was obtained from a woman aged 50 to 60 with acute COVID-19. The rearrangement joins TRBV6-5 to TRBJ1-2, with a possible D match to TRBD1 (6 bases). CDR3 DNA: TGTGCCAGCAGTTACGGACAAGGCGGGGGCGGCTACACCTTC. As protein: CASSYGQGGGGYTF.